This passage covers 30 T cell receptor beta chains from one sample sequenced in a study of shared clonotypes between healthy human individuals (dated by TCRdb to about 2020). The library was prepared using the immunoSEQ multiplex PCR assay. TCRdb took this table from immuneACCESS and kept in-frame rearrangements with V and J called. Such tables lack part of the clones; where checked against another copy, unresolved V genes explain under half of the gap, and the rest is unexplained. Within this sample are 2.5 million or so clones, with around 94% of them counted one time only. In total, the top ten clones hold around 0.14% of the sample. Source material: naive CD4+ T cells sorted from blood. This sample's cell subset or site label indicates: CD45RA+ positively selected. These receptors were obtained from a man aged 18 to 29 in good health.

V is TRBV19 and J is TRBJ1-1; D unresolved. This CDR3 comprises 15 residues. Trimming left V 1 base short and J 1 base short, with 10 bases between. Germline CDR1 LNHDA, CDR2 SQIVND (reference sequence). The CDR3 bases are TGTGCCAGTAGTATAGCGGGAACGGCGAACACTGAAGCTTTCTTT. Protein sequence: CASSIAGTANTEAFF.

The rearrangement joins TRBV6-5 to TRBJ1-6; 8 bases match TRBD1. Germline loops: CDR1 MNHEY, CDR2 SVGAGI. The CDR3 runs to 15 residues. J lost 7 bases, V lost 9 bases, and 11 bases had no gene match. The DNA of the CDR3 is TGTGCCAGTACGCAGGGGGCCGGGTCGAATTCACCCCTCCACTTT. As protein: CASTQGAGSNSPLHF.

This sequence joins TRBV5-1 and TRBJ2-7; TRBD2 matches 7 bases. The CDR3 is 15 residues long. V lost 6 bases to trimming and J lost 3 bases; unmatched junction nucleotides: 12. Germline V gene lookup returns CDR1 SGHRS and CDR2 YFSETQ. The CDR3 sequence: CASTLNPASGYEQYF. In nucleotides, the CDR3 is TGCGCCAGCACCCTAAACCCCGCTAGCGGCTACGAGCAGTACTTC.

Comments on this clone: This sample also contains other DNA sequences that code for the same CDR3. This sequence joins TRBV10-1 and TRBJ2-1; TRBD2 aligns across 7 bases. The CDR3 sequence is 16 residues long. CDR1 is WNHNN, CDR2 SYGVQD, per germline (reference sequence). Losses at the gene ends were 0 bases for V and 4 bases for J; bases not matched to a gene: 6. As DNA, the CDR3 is TGCGCCAGCAGTGAGTCCTCGGGAGGCCTATACAATGAGCAGTTCTTC. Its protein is CASSESSGGLYNEQFF.

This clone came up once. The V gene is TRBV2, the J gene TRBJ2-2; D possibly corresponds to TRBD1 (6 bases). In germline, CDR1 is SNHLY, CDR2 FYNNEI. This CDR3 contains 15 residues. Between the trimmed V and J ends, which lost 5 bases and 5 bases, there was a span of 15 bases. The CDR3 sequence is CASSTIQGSTGELFF. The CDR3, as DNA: TGTGCCAGCAGTACGATACAGGGTAGTACCGGGGAGCTGTTTTTT.

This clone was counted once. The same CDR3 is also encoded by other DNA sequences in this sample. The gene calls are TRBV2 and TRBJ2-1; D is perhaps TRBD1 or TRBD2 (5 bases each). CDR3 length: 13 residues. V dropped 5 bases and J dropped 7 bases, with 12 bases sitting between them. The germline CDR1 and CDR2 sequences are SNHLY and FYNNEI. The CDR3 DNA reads TGTGCCAGCAGTCGGGACGGCTTAAATGAGCAGTTCTTC. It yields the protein CASSRDGLNEQFF.

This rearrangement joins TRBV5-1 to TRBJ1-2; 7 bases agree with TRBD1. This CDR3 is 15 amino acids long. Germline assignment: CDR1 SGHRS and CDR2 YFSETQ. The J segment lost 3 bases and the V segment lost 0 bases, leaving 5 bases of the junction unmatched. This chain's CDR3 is CASSLATGVHYGYTF. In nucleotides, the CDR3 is TGCGCCAGCAGCTTGGCTACAGGGGTTCACTATGGCTACACCTTC.

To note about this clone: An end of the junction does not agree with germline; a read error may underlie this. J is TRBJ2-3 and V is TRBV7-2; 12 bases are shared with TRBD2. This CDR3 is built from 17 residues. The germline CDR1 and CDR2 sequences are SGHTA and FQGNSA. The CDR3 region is CASSLAGTSGYTDTQYF. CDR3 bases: TGTGCCAGCAGCCTAGCCGGGACTAGCGGGTACACAGATACGCAGTATTTT.

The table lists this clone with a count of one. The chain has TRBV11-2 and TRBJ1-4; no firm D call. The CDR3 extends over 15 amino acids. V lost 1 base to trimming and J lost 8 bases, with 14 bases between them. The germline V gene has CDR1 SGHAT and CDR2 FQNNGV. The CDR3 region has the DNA TGTGCCAGCAGCTTAGTAGGGCGGTTTAGCGAAAAACTGTTTTTT. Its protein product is CASSLVGRFSEKLFF.

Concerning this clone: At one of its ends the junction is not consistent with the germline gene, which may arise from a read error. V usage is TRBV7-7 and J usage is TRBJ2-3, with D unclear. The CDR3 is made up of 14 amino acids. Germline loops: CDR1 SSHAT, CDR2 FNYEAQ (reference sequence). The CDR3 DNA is TGTGCTAGCAGCTTAGGCTCTAGCACAGATACGCAGTATTTT. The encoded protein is CASSLGSSTDTQYF.

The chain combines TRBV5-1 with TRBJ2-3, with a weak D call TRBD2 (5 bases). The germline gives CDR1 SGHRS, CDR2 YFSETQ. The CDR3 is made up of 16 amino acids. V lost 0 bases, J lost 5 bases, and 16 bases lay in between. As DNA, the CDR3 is TGCGCCAGCAGCTTGGGCGGACCGCGGGTCATAGATACGCAGTATTTT. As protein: CASSLGGPRVIDTQYF.

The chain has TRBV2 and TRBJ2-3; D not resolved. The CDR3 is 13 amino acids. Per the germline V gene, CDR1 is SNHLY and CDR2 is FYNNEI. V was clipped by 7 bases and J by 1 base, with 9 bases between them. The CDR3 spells CASKAGGTDTQYF. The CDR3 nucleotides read TGTGCCAGCAAGGCAGGCGGCACAGATACGCAGTATTTT.

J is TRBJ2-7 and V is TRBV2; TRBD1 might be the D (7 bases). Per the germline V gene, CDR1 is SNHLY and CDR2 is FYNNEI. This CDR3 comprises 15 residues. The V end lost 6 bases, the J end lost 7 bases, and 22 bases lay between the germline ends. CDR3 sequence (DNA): TGTGCCAGCAGGCCCCCGGACAGGCATGCGGGGGAGCAGTACTTC. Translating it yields CASRPPDRHAGEQYF.

CDR3 sequence: CASRRTPHGDRGWYGYTF. The DNA for the CDR3 is TGCGCCAGCAGACGAACCCCCCATGGGGACAGGGGGTGGTATGGCTACACCTTC. J is TRBJ1-2 and V is TRBV5-1, with TRBD1 identical over 11 bases. Trimming removed 5 bases from V and 5 bases from J; junction bases left unmatched: 17. Germline V gene sequence: CDR1 SGHRS, CDR2 YFSETQ. The CDR3 covers 18 residues.

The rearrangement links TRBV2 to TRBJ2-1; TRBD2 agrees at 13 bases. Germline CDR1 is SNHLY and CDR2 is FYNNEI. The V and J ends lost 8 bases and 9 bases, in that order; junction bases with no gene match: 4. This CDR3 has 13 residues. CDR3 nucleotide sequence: TGTGCCAGCCGACTAGCGGGGGGTGGTGAGCAGTTCTTC. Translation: CASRLAGGGEQFF. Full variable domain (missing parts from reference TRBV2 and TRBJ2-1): EPEVTQTPSHQVTQMGQEVILRCVPISNHLYFYWYRQILGQKVEFLVSFYNNEISEKSEIFDDQFSVERPDGSNFTLKIRSTKLEDSAMYFCASRLAGGGEQFFGPGTRLTVL.

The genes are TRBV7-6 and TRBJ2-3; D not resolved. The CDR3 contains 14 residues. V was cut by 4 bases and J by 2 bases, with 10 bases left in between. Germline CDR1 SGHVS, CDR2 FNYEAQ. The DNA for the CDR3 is TGTGCCAGCAGCTCAACCCCATCCACAGATACGCAGTATTTT. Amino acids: CASSSTPSTDTQYF.

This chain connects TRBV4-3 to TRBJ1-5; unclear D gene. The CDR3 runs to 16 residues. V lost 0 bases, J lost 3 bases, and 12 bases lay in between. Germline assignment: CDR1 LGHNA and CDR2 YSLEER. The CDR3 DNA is TGCGCCAGCAGCCAAGAATTTCGGCAGGCCAATCAGCCCCAGCATTTT. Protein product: CASSQEFRQANQPQHF.

CDR3 protein: CASSIERGYQPQHF. The CDR3 nucleotides are TGTGCCAGTAGTATAGAAAGAGGGTATCAGCCCCAGCATTTT. The chain has TRBV19 and TRBJ1-5; no clear D gene. The V gene lost 0 bases and the J gene lost 5 bases, with 8 bases spanning the gap. Germline assignment: CDR1 LNHDA and CDR2 SQIVND (reference sequence). The CDR3 sequence is 14 residues long.

CDR3: CAWKYSANEKLFF. The CDR3 DNA reads as TGTGCCTGGAAGTACAGTGCTAATGAAAAACTGTTTTTT. J is TRBJ1-4 and V is TRBV30, with D unresolved. The V gene lost 4 bases and the J gene lost 3 bases, with 9 bases spanning the gap. This CDR3 spans 13 amino acids. Germline V gene sequence: CDR1 GTSNPN, CDR2 SVGIG (reference sequence).

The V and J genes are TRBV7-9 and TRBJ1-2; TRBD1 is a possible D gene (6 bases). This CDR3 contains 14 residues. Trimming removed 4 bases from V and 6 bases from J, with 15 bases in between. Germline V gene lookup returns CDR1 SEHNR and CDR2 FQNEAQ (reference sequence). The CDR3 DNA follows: TGTGCCAGCAGCTCCGGACAGCGGGTAGATGGCTACACCTTC. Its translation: CASSSGQRVDGYTF. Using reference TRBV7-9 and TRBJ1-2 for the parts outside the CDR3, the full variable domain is DTGVSQNPRHKITKRGQNVTFRCDPISEHNRLYWYRQTLGQGPEFLTYFQNEAQLEKSRLLSDRFSAERPKGSFSTLEIQRTEQGDSAMYLCASSSGQRVDGYTFGSGTRLTVV.

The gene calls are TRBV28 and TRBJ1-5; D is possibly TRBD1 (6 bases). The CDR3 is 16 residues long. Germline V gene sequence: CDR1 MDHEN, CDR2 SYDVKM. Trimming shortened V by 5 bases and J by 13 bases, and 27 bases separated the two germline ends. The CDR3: CASSLKSSRGGGRQHF. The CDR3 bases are TGTGCCAGCAGTCTAAAGTCGTCCAGGGGTGGAGGGCGGCAGCATTTT.

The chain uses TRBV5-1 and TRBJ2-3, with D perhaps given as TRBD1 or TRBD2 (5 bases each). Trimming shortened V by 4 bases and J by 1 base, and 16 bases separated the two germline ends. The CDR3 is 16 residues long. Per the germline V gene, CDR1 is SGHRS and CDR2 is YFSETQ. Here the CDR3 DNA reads TGCGCCAGCAGCCCTTCCGGGACCGAGGGCACAGATACGCAGTATTTT. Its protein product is CASSPSGTEGTDTQYF.

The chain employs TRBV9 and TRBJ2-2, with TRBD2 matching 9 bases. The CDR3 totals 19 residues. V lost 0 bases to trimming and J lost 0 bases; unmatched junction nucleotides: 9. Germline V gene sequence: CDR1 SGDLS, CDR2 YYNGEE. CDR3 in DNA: TGTGCCAGCAGCGTAGGAAAAGCGGGAGGACTTTCGAACACCGGGGAGCTGTTTTTT. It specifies CASSVGKAGGLSNTGELFF. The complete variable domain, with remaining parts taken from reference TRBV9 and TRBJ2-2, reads DSGVTQTPKHLITATGQRVTLRCSPRSGDLSVYWYQQSLDQGLQFLIQYYNGEERAKGNILERFSAQQFPDLHSELNLSSLELGDSALYFCASSVGKAGGLSNTGELFFGEGSRLTVL.

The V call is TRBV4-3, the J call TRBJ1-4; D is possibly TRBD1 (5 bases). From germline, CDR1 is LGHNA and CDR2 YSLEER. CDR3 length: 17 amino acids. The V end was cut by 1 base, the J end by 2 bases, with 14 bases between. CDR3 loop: CASSQVGGAPTNEKLFF. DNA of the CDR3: TGCGCCAGCAGCCAAGTAGGCGGGGCTCCGACTAATGAAAAACTGTTTTTT.

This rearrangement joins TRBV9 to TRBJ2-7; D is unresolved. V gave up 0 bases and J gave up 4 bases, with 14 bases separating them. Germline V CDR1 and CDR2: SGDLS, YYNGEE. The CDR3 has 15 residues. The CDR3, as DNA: TGTGCCAGCAGCGTAGATGACCGAGCCGCTTACGAGCAGTACTTC. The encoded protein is CASSVDDRAAYEQYF.

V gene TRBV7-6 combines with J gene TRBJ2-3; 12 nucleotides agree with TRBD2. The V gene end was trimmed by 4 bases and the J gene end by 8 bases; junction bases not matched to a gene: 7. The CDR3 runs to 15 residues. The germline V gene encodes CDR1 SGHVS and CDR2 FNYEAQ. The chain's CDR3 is CASSSTSGGSGTQYF. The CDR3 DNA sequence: TGTGCCAGCAGCTCGACTAGCGGGGGTAGTGGTACGCAGTATTTT.

The CDR3 protein is CASSLGPSRQETQYF. As DNA, the CDR3 is TGCGCCAGCAGCTTGGGGCCTAGCCGGCAAGAGACCCAGTACTTC. J is TRBJ2-5 and V is TRBV5-1; D is perhaps TRBD2 (5 bases). The CDR3 has 15 residues. Germline V gives CDR1 SGHRS, CDR2 YFSETQ. The V end was cut by 0 bases, the J end by 2 bases, with 11 bases between.

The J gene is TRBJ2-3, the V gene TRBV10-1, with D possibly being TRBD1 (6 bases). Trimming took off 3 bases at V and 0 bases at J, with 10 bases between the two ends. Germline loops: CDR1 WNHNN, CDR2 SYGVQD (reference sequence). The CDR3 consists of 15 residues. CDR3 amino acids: CASSDPQGSTDTQYF. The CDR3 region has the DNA TGCGCCAGCAGTGATCCCCAGGGGAGCACAGATACGCAGTATTTT.

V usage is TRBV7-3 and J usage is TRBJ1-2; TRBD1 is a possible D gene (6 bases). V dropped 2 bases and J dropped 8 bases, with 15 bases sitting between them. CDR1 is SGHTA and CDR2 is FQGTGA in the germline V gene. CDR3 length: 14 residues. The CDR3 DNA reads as TGTGCCAGCAGCTTAGATGGAGGGGGTAACGGCTACACCTTC. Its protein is CASSLDGGGNGYTF.

The CDR3 sequence is CASSTRLGKSLNTEAFF. DNA for the CDR3: TGTGCCAGCAGCACACGACTGGGTAAATCTTTGAACACTGAAGCTTTCTTT. This chain joins TRBV13 and TRBJ1-1, with D unresolved. The CDR3 sequence is 17 residues long. Germline CDR1 is PRHDT and CDR2 is FYEKMQ (reference sequence). The germline V and J ends were trimmed by 5 bases and 0 bases, with 19 bases remaining between them.